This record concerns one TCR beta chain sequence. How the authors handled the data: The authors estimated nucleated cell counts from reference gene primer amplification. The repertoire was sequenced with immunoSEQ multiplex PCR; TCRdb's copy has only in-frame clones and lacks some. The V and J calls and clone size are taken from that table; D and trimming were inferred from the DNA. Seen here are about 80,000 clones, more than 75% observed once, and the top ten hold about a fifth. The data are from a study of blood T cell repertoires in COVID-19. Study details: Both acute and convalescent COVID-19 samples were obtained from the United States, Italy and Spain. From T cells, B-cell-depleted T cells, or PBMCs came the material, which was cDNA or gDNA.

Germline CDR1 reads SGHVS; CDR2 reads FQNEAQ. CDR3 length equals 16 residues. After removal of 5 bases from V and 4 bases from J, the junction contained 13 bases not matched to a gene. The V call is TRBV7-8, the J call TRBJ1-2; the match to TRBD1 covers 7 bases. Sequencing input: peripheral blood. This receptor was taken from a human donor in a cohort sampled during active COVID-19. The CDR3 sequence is CASSPDRQGQIYGYTF. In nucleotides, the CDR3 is TGTGCCAGCAGCCCCGATAGACAGGGACAAATCTATGGCTACACCTTC.